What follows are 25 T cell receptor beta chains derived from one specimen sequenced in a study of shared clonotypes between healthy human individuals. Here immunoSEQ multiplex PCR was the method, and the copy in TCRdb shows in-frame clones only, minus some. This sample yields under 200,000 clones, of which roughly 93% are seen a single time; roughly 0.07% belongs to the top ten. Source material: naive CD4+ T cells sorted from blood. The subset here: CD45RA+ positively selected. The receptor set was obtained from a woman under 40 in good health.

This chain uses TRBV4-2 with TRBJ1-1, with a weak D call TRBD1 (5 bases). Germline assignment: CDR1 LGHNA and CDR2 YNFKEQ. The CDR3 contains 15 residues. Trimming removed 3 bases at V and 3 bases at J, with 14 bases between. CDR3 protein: CASSHPGLGDTEAFF. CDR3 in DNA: TGTGCCAGCAGCCACCCGGGCCTGGGGGACACTGAAGCTTTCTTT.

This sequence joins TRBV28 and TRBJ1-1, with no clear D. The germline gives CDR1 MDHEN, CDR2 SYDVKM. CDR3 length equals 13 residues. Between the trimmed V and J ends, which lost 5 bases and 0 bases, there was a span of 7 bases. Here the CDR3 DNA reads TGTGCCAGCAGTCGTAACATGAACACTGAAGCTTTCTTT. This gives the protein CASSRNMNTEAFF.

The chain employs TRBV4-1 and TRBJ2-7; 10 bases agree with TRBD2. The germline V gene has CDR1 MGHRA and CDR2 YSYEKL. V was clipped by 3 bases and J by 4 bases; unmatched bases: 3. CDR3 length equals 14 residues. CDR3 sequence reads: CASSQLSGRYEQYF. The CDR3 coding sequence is TGCGCCAGCAGCCAGCTTAGCGGGAGGTACGAGCAGTACTTC.

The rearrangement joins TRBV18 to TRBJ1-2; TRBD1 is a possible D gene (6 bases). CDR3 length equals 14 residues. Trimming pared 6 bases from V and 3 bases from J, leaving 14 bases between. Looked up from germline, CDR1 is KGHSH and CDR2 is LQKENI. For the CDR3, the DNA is TGTGCCAGCTCTACCGGCGGGGGCGACTATGGCTACACCTTC. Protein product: CASSTGGGDYGYTF.

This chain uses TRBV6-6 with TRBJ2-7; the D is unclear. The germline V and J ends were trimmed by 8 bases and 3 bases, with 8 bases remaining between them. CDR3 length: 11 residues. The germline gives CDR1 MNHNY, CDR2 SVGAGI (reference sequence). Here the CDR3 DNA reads TGTGCCAGCGGGCAAAGCTACGAGCAGTACTTC. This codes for CASGQSYEQYF.

Here the CDR3 DNA reads TGTGCCAGTCGACCGGGACTAGCGGGGTTCTACGAGCAGTACTTC. This sequence encodes CASRPGLAGFYEQYF. V is TRBV6-1 and J is TRBJ2-7, with 13 bases that match TRBD2. Trimming at V came to 9 bases and at J to 3 bases, leaving 8 bases not matched to a gene. The germline gives CDR1 MNHNS, CDR2 SASEGT. The length of the CDR3 is 15 residues.

The CDR3: CASRGGSYNEQFF. The CDR3 nucleotides read TGTGCCAGCAGGGGGGGCTCCTACAATGAGCAGTTCTTC. V and J are TRBV28 and TRBJ2-1; possible D gene TRBD2, 6 bases. The CDR3 contains 13 residues. Germline CDR1 MDHEN, CDR2 SYDVKM. Deletions cut 6 bases from V and 0 bases from J, with 6 bases between.

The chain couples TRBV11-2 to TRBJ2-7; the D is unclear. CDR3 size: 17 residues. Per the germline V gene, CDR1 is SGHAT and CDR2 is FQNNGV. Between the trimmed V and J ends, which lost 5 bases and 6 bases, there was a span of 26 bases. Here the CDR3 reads CASSLSWAYQRAIEQYF. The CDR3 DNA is TGTGCCAGCAGCCTCAGCTGGGCTTATCAGCGCGCCATCGAGCAGTACTTC. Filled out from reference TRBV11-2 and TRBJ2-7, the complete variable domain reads EAGVAQSPRYKIIEKRQSVAFWCNPISGHATLYWYQQILGQGPKLLIQFQNNGVVDDSQLPKDRFSAERLKGVDSTLKIQPAKLEDSAVYLCASSLSWAYQRAIEQYFGPGTRLTVT.

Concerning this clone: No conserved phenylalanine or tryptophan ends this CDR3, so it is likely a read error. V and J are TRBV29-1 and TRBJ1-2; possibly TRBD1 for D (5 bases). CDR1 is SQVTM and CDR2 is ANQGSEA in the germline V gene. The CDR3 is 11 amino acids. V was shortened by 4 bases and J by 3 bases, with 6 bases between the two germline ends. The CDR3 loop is CSVARDYGYTS. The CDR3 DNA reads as TGCAGCGTTGCCAGGGACTATGGCTACACCTCC.

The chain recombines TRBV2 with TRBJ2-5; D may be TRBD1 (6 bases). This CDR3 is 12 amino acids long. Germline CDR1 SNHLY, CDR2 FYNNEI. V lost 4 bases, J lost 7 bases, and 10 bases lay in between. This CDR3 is CASSGLGGTQYF. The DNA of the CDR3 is TGTGCCAGCAGTGGGCTAGGGGGGACCCAGTACTTC.

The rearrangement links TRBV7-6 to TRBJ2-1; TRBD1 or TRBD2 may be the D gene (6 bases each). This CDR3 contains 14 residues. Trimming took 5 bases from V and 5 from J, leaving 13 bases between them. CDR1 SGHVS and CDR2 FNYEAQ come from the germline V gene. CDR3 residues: CASSTQRGDNEQFF. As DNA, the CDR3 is TGTGCCAGCAGCACCCAGAGGGGGGACAATGAGCAGTTCTTC. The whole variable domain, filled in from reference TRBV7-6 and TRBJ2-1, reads GAGVSQSPRYKVTKRGQDVALRCDPISGHVSLYWYRQALGQGPEFLTYFNYEAQQDKSGLPNDRFSAERPEGSISTLTIQRTEQRDSAMYRCASSTQRGDNEQFFGPGTRLTVL.

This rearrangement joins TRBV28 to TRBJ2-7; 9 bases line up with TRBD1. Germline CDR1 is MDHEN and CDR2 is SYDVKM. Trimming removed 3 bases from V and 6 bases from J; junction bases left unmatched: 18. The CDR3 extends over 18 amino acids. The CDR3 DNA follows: TGTGCCAGCAGTTTCAATACTGTCCCGGGACAGGGTTTCGTCGAGCAGTACTTC. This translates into CASSFNTVPGQGFVEQYF.

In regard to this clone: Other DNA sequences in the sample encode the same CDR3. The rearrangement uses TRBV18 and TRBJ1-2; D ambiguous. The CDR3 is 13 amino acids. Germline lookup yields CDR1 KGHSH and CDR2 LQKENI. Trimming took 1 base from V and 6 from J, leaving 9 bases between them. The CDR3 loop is CASSPRQGDGYTF. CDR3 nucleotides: TGTGCCAGCTCACCACGGCAAGGCGATGGCTACACCTTC.

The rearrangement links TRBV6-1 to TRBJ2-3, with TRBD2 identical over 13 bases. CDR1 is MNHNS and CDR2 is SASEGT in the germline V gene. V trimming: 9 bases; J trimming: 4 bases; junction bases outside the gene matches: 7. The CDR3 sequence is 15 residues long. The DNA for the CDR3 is TGTGCCAGTTCAGGACTAGCGGGAGCTTCAGATACGCAGTATTTT. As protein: CASSGLAGASDTQYF.

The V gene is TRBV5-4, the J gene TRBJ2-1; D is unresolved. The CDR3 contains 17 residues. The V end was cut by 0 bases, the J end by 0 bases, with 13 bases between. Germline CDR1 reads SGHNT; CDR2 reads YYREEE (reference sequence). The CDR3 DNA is TGTGCCAGCAGCTTGGCCACTGGGGTAAGCTCCTACAATGAGCAGTTCTTC. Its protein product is CASSLATGVSSYNEQFF.

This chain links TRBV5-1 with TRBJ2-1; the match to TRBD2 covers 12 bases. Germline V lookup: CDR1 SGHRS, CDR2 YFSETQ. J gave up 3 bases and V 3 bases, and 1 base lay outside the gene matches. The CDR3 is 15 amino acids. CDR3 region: CASSSGLAGYNEQFF. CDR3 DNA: TGCGCCAGCAGCTCGGGACTAGCGGGCTACAATGAGCAGTTCTTC.

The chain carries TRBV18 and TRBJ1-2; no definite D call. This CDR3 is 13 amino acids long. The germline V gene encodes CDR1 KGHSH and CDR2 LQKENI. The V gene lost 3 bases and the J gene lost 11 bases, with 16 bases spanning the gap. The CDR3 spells CASSPGNDERYTF. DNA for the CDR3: TGTGCCAGCTCACCTGGTAATGATGAGAGATACACCTTC.

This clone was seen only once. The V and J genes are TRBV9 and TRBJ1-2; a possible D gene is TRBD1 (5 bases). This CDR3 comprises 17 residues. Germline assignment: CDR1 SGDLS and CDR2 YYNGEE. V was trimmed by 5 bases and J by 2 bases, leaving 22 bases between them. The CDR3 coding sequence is TGTGCCAGCAGGGAGGGGACGAGGGAGGGCGAAAACTATGGCTACACCTTC. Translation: CASREGTREGENYGYTF.

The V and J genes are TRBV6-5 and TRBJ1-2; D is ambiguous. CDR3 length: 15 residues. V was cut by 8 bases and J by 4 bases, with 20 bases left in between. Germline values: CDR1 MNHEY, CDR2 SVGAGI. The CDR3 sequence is CASSVNRRSSYGYTF. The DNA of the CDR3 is TGTGCCAGCTCAGTTAATCGGCGCAGCTCCTATGGCTACACCTTC.

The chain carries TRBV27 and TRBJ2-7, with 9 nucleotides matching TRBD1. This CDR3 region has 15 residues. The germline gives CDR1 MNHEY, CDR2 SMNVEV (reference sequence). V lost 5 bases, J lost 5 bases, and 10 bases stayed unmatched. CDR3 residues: CASSPRQGGRNEQYF. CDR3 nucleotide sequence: TGTGCCAGCAGTCCCCGACAGGGGGGCAGGAACGAGCAGTACTTC.

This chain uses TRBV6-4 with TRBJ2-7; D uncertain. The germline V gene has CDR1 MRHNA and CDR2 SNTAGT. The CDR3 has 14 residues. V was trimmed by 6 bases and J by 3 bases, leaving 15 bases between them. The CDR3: CASRKGVRYYEQYF. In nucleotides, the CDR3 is TGTGCCAGCAGGAAAGGAGTAAGATACTACGAGCAGTACTTC.

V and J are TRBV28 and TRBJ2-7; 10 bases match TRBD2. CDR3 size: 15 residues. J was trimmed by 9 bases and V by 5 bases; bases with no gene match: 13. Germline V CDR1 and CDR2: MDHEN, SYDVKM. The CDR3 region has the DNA TGTGCCAGCAGTGTGGATTCTAGCGGGAGCACAGGGCAGTACTTC. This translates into CASSVDSSGSTGQYF.

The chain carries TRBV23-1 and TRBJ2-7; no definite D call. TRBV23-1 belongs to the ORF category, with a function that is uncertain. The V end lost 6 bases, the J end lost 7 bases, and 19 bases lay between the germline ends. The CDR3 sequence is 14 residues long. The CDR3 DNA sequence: TGCGCCAGCAGGTACCACAACGGGCTCAGTGAGCAGTACTTC. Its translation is CASRYHNGLSEQYF.

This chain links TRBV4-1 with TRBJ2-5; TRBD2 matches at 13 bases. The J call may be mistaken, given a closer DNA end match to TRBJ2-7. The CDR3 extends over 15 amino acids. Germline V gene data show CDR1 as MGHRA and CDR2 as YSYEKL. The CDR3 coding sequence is TGCGCCAGCAGCCGCGGACTAGCGGGAGCTTACGAGCAGTACTTC. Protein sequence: CASSRGLAGAYEQYF.

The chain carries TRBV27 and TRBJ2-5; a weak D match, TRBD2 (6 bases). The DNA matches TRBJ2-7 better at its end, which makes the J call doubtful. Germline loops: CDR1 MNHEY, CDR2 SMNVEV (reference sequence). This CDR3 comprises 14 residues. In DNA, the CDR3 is TGTGCCAATCTCGGAGGGCTACATCCCAACGAGCAGTACTTC. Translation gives CANLGGLHPNEQYF.